This T cell receptor (beta chain) derives from a study of brain T cells in children with intractable seizures. Study outcomes and limitations: Clones missing pre-surgery may reflect undersampling of that blood sample. HCMV serostatus was not known, and viral specificity came from CDR3 similarity only.

Only one count was recorded for this clone. Antigen: not known. Only cases whose brain tissue showed the highest T cell transcript signatures were sequenced. Before surgery, patients took at least one anti-epileptic drug. The germline CDR1 and CDR2 sequences are MNHEY and SVGAGI. The CDR3 length is 13 residues. V was shortened by 6 bases and J by 6 bases, with 14 bases between the two germline ends. Clones were sequenced by immunoSEQ multiplex PCR, and TCRdb holds only the in-frame ones, with some missing. This table holds just under 65,000 clones, approximately 95% found once. The V gene is TRBV6-5, the J gene TRBJ2-5; the D gene is possibly TRBD2 (7 bases). This TCR came from a boy less than two years old with focal cortical dysplasia and intractable seizures. The sequences come from peripheral blood, collected at surgery. CDR3 protein: CASSRRGQQTQYF. DNA of the CDR3: TGTGCCAGCAGCCGGCGGGGGCAACAGACCCAGTACTTC.